The clone carrying this T cell receptor (beta chain) was observed once. Its antigen remains unknown. Only in-frame clones appear in the TCRdb table, and some are missing; sequencing was by immunoSEQ multiplex PCR. Of tens of thousands of clones listed, about 88% are singletons. The data were obtained in a study of OX40 agonist ivuxolimab in advanced cancers. Study context: With ivuxolimab, an agonistic anti-OX40 (CD134) antibody, patients were treated.

CDR1 is LGHNT and CDR2 is FRNRAP in the germline V gene. This CDR3 region has 13 residues. Trimming removed 1 base at V and 4 bases at J, with 8 bases between. General study points: Individuals who were partial responders at 0.1-3.0 mg/kg had clonal expansion that ranked among the lowest.

The sample here was CD4+ or CD8+ T cells sorted from blood, taken in a trial of the OX40 agonist ivuxolimab. This sequence was found in an adult with an advanced solid tumor such as melanoma, head and neck, liver or kidney cancer. This chain links TRBV12-5 with TRBJ2-7, with D possibly matching TRBD1 (6 bases). The CDR3 spells CASGLGQDYEQYF. CDR3 nucleotide sequence: TGTGCTAGTGGTTTGGGACAGGATTACGAGCAGTACTTC.